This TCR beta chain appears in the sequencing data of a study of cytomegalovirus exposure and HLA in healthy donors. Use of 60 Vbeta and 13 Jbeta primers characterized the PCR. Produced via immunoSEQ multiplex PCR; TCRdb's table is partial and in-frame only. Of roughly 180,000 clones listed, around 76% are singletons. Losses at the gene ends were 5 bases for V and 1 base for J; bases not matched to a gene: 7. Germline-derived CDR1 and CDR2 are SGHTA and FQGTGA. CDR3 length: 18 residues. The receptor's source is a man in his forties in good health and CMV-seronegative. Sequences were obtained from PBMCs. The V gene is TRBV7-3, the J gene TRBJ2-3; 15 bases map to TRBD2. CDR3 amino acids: CASSLGTSGRLGTDTQYF. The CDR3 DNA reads TGTGCCAGCAGCCTGGGGACTAGCGGGAGGTTGGGCACAGATACGCAGTATTTT. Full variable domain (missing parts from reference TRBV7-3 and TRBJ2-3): GAGVSQTPSNKVTEKGKYVELRCDPISGHTALYWYRQSLGQGPEFLIYFQGTGAADDSGLPNDRFFAVRPEGSVSTLKIQRTERGDSAVYLCASSLGTSGRLGTDTQYFGPGTRLTVL.